A selection of T cell receptor beta chains follows, all from one sample in a study of blood T cell repertoires in COVID-19. Generated by immunoSEQ multiplex PCR, the TCRdb table keeps only in-frame clones and is missing some. The sample lists about 140,000 clones, 75% to 85% occurring once. Material: peripheral blood. The receptor set was obtained from a woman of 80 years or more with acute or convalescent COVID-19. Each CDR3 is given with its conserved first and last residue. A D gene is named only where the DNA matches it firmly.

d_call	v_call	j_call	cdr3_aa
TRBD1	TRBV28	TRBJ1-2	CASRPGQVYGYTF
-	TRBV7-3	TRBJ2-2	CASSLSRVQNGELFF
-	TRBV7-9	TRBJ1-6	CASSPDGQRNSPLHF
TRBD2	TRBV28	TRBJ2-7	CASSLYPGGPRYEQYF
-	TRBV28	TRBJ2-2	CASSLPPPQVTTGELFF
TRBD2	TRBV7-2	TRBJ2-5	CASRSLAGAEETQYF
TRBD1	TRBV23-1	TRBJ1-5	CASSQGTGGRGQPQHF
TRBD1	TRBV4-1	TRBJ1-5	CASSLIGQGSNQPQHF
-	TRBV6-2/TRBV6-3	TRBJ1-3	CASSRQALEDTIYF
TRBD2	TRBV28	TRBJ2-3	CASSLVGGVTDTQYF
TRBD2	TRBV20-1	TRBJ2-1	CSARILAGSFF
-	TRBV7-6	TRBJ1-2	CASSGGGYGYTF
-	TRBV25-1	TRBJ1-2	CASSGLGDTGKHYGYTF
-	TRBV27	TRBJ1-5	CASRGVMGNQPQHF
-	TRBV6-1	TRBJ2-1	CASKGLSLNEQFF
-	TRBV18	TRBJ2-1	CASSPAGVRSEQFF
-	TRBV19	TRBJ2-5	CASPSRGRQETQYF
-	TRBV10-1	TRBJ1-5	CASSPDRRNQPQHF
-	TRBV5-1	TRBJ2-1	CASSLAWLDTYNEQFF
-	TRBV18	TRBJ1-2	CASSPTANYGYTF
-	TRBV7-2	TRBJ1-2	CASSLAQGIGYGYTF
TRBD1	TRBV7-9	TRBJ1-2	CASSSAGTEGGYTF
-	TRBV5-1	TRBJ2-7	CASSFRQGGNEQYF
TRBD2	TRBV5-1	TRBJ2-5	CASSRRGLAGPRETQYF
-	TRBV11-2	TRBJ2-1	CASSTQTRSNEQFF
-	TRBV7-9	TRBJ1-4	CASSSGEKLFF
-	TRBV30	TRBJ2-5	CACSVGQETQYF
TRBD2	TRBV19	TRBJ2-1	CASNAPGLATDEQFF
-	TRBV6-6	TRBJ2-1	CASSYGPSSYNEQFF
-	TRBV5-1	TRBJ2-1	CASSLAARGEQFF
TRBD1	TRBV6-5	TRBJ2-7	CASRKPGQAHEQYF
-	TRBV2	TRBJ1-3	CASSEGRPNTAYF
-	TRBV6-5	TRBJ2-2	CASSYGGIIAGELFF
TRBD2	TRBV19	TRBJ2-1	CASSRAGAYNEQFF
-	TRBV19	TRBJ2-5	CASSRMRGETQYF
-	TRBV3-1/TRBV3-2	TRBJ2-7	CASSQDTYEQYF
TRBD2	TRBV18	TRBJ2-5	CASSPRSGGARQETQYF
TRBD2	TRBV27	TRBJ2-2	CASSAQGGTGELFF
-	TRBV27	TRBJ1-3	CASSGKRGSSGNTIYF
TRBD2	TRBV28	TRBJ2-7	CASSFPGGAYEQYF
TRBD2	TRBV9	TRBJ2-5	CASSLGGGRETQYF
-	TRBV18	TRBJ1-3	CASSQDYGNTIYF
-	TRBV5-1	TRBJ2-7	CASSPDPRQAHYEQYF
TRBD1	TRBV28	TRBJ2-2	CASSPWDRGNTGELFF
TRBD1	TRBV6-5	TRBJ1-5	CASEDRGHDQPQHF
-	TRBV7-9	TRBJ2-7	CASSASGYEQYF
TRBD1	TRBV9	TRBJ2-7	CASSVETGPSYEQYF